This TCR beta chain stems from a study of blood T cell repertoires in COVID-19. Study details: Researchers got acute and convalescent COVID-19 samples from the United States, Italy and Spain. The cDNA or gDNA used as material had been derived from T cells, B-cell-depleted T cells, or PBMCs.

Germline-derived CDR1 and CDR2 are SEHNR and FQNEAQ (reference sequence). V shed 5 bases and J 9 bases; nucleotides not matched to a gene: 8. The CDR3 spans 15 residues. Authors' processing steps: Researchers report that nucleated cell counts were estimated from reference gene primer amplification. TCRdb's copy holds only in-frame clones and misses some; the assay was immunoSEQ multiplex PCR. V, J and clone size are taken as reported in that table, and D and trimming were inferred from the DNA itself. Among about 140,000 clones listed, approximately 80% were seen once. The sequencing sample was made of peripheral blood. The sequence derives from a woman of 80 years or more with active or convalescent COVID-19. The V and J genes are TRBV7-9 and TRBJ1-6; the match to TRBD1 covers 9 bases. In nucleotides, the CDR3 is TGTGCCAGCAGCCCAGACAGGGGGACAGTTTCACCCCTCCACTTT. Encoded protein: CASSPDRGTVSPLHF.